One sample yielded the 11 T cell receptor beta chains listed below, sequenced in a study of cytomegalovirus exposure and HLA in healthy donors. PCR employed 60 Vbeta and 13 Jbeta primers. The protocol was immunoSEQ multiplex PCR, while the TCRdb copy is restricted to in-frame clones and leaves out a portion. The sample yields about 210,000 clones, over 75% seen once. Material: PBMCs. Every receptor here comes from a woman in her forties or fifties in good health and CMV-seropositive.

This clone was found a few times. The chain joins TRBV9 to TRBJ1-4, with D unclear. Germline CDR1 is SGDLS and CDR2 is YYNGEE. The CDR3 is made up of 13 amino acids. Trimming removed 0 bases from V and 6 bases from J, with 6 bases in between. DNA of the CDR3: TGTGCCAGCAGCGTAGATGAGGATGAAAAACTGTTTTTT. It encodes CASSVDEDEKLFF.

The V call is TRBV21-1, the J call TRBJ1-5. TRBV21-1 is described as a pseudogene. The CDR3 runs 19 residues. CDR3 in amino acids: CASSKEGVWEGVSNQPQHF. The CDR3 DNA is TGTGCCAGCAGCAAAGAAGGGGTGTGGGAGGGGGTTAGCAATCAGCCCCAGCATTTT.

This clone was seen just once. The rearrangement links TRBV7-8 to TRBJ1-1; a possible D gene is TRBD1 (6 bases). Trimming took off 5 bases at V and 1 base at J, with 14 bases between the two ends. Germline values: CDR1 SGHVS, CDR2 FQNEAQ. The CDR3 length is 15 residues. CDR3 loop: CASSPSGTSNTEAFF. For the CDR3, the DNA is TGTGCCAGCAGCCCCTCCGGGACATCGAACACTGAAGCTTTCTTT.

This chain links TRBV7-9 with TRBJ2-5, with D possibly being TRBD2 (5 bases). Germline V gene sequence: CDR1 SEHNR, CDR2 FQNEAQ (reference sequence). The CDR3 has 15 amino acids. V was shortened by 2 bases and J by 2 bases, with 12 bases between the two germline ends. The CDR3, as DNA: TGTGCCAGCAGCTTATTGGAGGTTATACAAGAGACCCAGTACTTC. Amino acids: CASSLLEVIQETQYF.

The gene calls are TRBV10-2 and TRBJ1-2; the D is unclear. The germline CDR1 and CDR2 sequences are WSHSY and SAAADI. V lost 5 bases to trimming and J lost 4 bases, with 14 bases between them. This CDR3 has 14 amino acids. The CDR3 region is CASSQAVGLYGYTF. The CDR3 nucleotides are TGCGCCAGCAGTCAGGCCGTTGGACTCTATGGCTACACCTTC.

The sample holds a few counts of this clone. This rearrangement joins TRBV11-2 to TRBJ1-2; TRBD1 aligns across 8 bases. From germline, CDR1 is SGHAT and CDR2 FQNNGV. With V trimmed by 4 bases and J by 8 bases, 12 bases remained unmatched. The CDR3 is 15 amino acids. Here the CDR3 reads CASSSSIPTGDGYTF. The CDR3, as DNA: TGTGCCAGCAGCTCTTCCATACCGACAGGGGACGGCTACACCTTC.

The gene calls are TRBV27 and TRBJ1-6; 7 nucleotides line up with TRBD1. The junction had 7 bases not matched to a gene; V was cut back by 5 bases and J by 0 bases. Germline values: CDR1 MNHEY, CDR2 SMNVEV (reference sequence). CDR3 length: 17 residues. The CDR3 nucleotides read TGTGCCAGCAGTGAATACAGGGGAAGCTCCTATAATTCACCCCTCCACTTT. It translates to CASSEYRGSSYNSPLHF.

CDR3 DNA sequence: TGTGCCAGCAGTGCCGAACAGGGATCTGGTGAAAAACTGTTTTTT. It encodes CASSAEQGSGEKLFF. This rearrangement joins TRBV6-1 to TRBJ1-4, with D tentatively TRBD1 (6 bases). Per the germline V gene, CDR1 is MNHNS and CDR2 is SASEGT. This CDR3 is 15 amino acids long. V lost 4 bases and J lost 7, with 16 bases in between.

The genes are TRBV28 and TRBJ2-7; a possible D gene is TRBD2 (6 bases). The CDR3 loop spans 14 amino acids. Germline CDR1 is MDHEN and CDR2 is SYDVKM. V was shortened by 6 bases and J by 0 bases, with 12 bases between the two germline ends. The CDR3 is CASSPGGDSYEQYF. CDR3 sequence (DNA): TGTGCCAGCAGCCCAGGCGGGGACTCCTACGAGCAGTACTTC.

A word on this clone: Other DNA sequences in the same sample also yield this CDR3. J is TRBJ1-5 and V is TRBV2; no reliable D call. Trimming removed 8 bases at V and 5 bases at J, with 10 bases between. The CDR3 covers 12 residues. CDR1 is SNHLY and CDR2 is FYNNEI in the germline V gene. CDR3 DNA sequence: TGTGCCAGCTGTCGGGAGGATCAGCCCCAGCATTTT. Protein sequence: CASCREDQPQHF.

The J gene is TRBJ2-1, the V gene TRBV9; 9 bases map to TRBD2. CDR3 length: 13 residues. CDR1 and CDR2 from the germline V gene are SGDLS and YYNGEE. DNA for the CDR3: TGTGCGTCTAGCGGGGCACTCTACAATGAGCAGTTCTTC. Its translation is CASSGALYNEQFF. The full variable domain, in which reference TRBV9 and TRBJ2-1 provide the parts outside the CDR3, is DSGVTQTPKHLITATGQRVTLRCSPRSGDLSVYWYQQSLDQGLQFLIQYYNGEERAKGNILERFSAQQFPDLHSELNLSSLELGDSALYFCASSGALYNEQFFGPGTRLTVL.